The source of this TCR beta chain is a study of blood T cell repertoires in COVID-19. V lost 1 base, J lost 10 bases, and 18 bases lay in between. The CDR3 contains 16 residues. The germline V gene has CDR1 SGHDT and CDR2 YYEEEE. TCRdb keeps only in-frame clones here, not all; method: immunoSEQ multiplex PCR. Of roughly 100,000 clones in the sample, approximately 87% were seen once. This receptor was taken from a human donor in a cohort sampled during active COVID-19. The sample comprised peripheral blood. This sequence joins TRBV5-6 and TRBJ1-6, with unresolved D. CDR3 region: CASSLWQASTSSPLHF. DNA for the CDR3: TGTGCCAGCAGCTTGTGGCAGGCCTCAACAAGCTCACCCCTCCACTTT.